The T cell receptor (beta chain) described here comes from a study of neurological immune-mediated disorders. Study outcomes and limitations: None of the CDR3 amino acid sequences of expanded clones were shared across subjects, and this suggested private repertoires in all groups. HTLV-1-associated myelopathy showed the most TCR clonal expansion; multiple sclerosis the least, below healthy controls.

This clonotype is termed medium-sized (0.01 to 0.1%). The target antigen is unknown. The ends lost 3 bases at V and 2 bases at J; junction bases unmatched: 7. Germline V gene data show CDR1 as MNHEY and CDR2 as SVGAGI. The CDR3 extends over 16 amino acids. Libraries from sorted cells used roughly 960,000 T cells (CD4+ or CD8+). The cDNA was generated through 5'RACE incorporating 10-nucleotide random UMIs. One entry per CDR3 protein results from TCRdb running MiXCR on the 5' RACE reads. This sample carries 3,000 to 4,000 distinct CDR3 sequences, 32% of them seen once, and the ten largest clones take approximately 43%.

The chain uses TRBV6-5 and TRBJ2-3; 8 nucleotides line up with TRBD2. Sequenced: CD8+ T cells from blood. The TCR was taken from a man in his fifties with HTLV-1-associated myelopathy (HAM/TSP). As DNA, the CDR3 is TGTGCCAGCAGTTATCTCGCGGGAGGACCCACAGATACGCAGTATTTT. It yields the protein CASSYLAGGPTDTQYF.